This TCR beta chain comes out of a study of shared clonotypes between healthy human individuals. Overall study: The composition of the donors was a couple of women and a few men aged 18 to 49. Study-level findings and limits: Specimens sampled were limited to blood, with tissue repertoires likely differing.

Samples underwent the assay at deep level. The authors split each subset's genomic DNA evenly across several immunoSEQ plates. Measured with immunoSEQ multiplex PCR; TCRdb has only the in-frame clones, and not every one. The sample has 500,000 to 650,000 clones, around 80% seen once. CDR3 length equals 18 residues. CDR1 is SGHTA, CDR2 FQGTGA, per germline. With 2 bases clipped from V and 3 bases from J, the junction kept 5 bases outside the gene matches. Concerning this clone itself: Its antigen is not identified.

The sequence derives from a middle-aged woman in good health. Some clones in this sample may be carry-over from other donors' samples. The chain links TRBV7-3 to TRBJ2-1; 15 nucleotides line up with TRBD2. Sequenced input: PBMCs. The DNA for the CDR3 is TGTGCCAGCAGCTTACGAGGGACTAGCGGGGGGCGCTACAATGAGCAGTTCTTC. This translates into CASSLRGTSGGRYNEQFF.